This TCR beta chain derives from a study of blood T cell repertoires in COVID-19. Study information: The study drew acute and convalescent COVID-19 samples from the United States, Italy and Spain.

The CDR3 sequence is 17 residues long. The ends lost 1 base at V and 2 bases at J; junction bases unmatched: 6. The germline gives CDR1 SSHAT, CDR2 FNYEAQ (reference sequence). Methods used by the authors: Counts of nucleated cells, estimated from reference gene primer amplification, were obtained. Profiled with immunoSEQ multiplex PCR; TCRdb holds only in-frame clones, not every one. V and J calls and clone size are given by that table; D and trimming were obtained from the DNA. The table shows roughly 400,000 clones, with 88% occurring only once. The age range of participants was 18 to 89 years, with residence in about two dozen US areas. Donors were grouped by their self-reported clinical history.

The sequence was obtained from a woman aged 40 to 55 with acute COVID-19. The sample taken for sequencing was PBMCs or T cells enriched from blood (not recorded which). The chain recombines TRBV7-7 with TRBJ2-5; TRBD2 matches at 11 bases. The CDR3 DNA follows: TGTGCCAGCAGCTTAGGTCCTAGCGGGGGGTCTCAAGAGACCCAGTACTTC. Translating it yields CASSLGPSGGSQETQYF.